Listed here is a single T cell receptor beta chain. No DNA is given; TCRdb re-called the 5' RACE reads and lists each CDR3 protein once. Its table records 250,000 to 300,000 distinct CDR3 sequences. The sample originates from a study of T cells expressing NK-cell markers. Sequencing was done on a sample of blood T cells: a sorted CD56 or NKG2C T cell subset, CD4+ or CD8+ T cells, or bulk PBMC T cells (not recorded which). This clonotype originated in a woman aged 18 to 75 in good health.

CDR3 amino acids: CASSLDPGGLNTEAFF. The chain has TRBV5-4 and TRBJ1-1; without DNA, the TCRdb call of TRBD1 cannot be checked. The CDR3 extends over 16 amino acids. CDR1 and CDR2 from the germline V gene are SGHNT and YYREEE (reference sequence).